This T cell receptor beta chain was found in a study of T-cell memory formation after mild COVID-19. Study conclusions and caveats: There was a balanced CD4/CD8 profile in clones contracting day 15 to 85, and later expanders leaned CD4+. The finding that pre-infection memory included some responding clones suggested that cross-reactive memory joined.

Researchers used 5'RACE with constant-segment primers to make TCR alpha and TCR beta cDNA libraries that carry sample barcodes and UMIs. TCRdb itself ran the 5' RACE reads through MiXCR, one entry per CDR3 protein. The table includes 92,000 or so distinct CDR3 sequences, over 13% detected once. This clonotype was seen many times. Its antigen remains unknown. Germline CDR1 MGHRA, CDR2 YSYEKL. This CDR3 comprises 16 residues. The ends were cut back, 4 bases at V and 8 bases at J, with 22 bases in the middle. V and J are TRBV4-1 and TRBJ2-3; tentative D call: TRBD2 (6 bases). Sequences were obtained from PBMCs or a T cell subset sorted from them (not recorded which). This TCR was recovered from a man between 18 and 35 years old who had mild COVID-19 (a few samples of this study predate the infection). Cell type and time point are not known. This CDR3 reads CASSPRAQPLGGTQYF. For the CDR3, the DNA is TGCGCCAGCAGCCCGCGGGCCCAGCCCCTGGGGGGTACGCAGTATTTT.